This TCR beta chain was observed in a study of shared clonotypes between healthy human individuals (dated by TCRdb to the early 2020s). In terms of the full investigation: The cohort comprised a couple of women and three men aged 18 to 49 years. Between about 0.94 and 8.9 billion PBMCs per donor were obtained by leukapheresis. For each donor, three plates each were used for CD4 naive and CD4 memory, two plates were used for CD8 naive, and one plate was used for CD8 memory. Different laboratories and diverse techniques were used to prepare libraries and sequence TCR repertoires, to increase sequencing depth and limit assay-specific biases. The study deeply sequenced blood TCR repertoires of roughly five healthy adults to estimate repertoire size and the extent of clonotype sharing between individuals.

The donors were healthy, HIV-negative adults who had no recently reported acute infections or vaccinations. Every donor was a Caucasian adult living in Nashville, Tennessee, USA. CD4+ T cells were enriched by magnetic negative selection, after which naive cells were positively selected on CD45RA and the negative fraction was taken as the memory subset. Blood was obtained by leukapheresis, after which PBMCs were separated by Ficoll-Histopaque density gradient centrifugation and cryopreserved in liquid nitrogen vapor phase. Purity and quantity of every magnetically sorted T cell population were checked by analytical flow cytometry. Genomic DNA was isolated from each sorted fraction and quantified by UV absorbance on a Nanodrop 2000c. TCR CDR3 regions were amplified from genomic DNA by multiplex PCR using the deep immunoSEQ assay. Extracted genomic DNA from each cell subset was distributed evenly across all wells of several immunoSEQ 96-well plates, and each plate was treated as a replicate. For sorted subsets, approximately 200 ng of genomic DNA, equivalent to some 30,000 T cell genomes, went into each replicate PCR. Purified libraries were measured with a Qubit 3.0 fluorometer, size-checked on a Bioanalyzer 2100, and measured again with the KAPA Library Quantification kit. Every immunoSEQ 96-well plate was sequenced on a dedicated single-read 150-cycle Illumina NextSeq 550 flow cell. The original methods were these. The immunoSEQ output contained only junctional sequences without quality scores, so filtering could not match that applied to full-length reads. To assign V/J genes and CDR3, sequences were annotated against IMGT germline references using PyIR, a Python wrapper for IgBLAST v1.9. Reads with weak V/J assignments (E-value above 1e-6), missing CDR3, stop codons, out-of-frame junctions, or ambiguous translated residues were removed. V3J clonotypes were defined as sequences sharing the same inferred V gene, J gene, and CDR3 amino acid sequence. Percentage overlap between repertoires was calculated by dividing the number of shared unique clonotypes by the size of the smaller repertoire. RTK rarefaction, the Chao1 estimator, and Recon v2.1 estimates of unobserved clonotypes were used to assess repertoire richness. OLGA was used to compute generation probabilities for all TCRbeta clonotypes that the gDNA method yielded from a handful of donors. The immuneACCESS repertoire file appears here via TCRdb, limited to in-frame rearrangements. These files lack a portion of the clones; in checked studies, under half of the deficit traces to unresolved V genes, and the cause of the others is not known. V, J and clone size derive from that table, while D and trimming were established from the DNA sequence. The sample records around 2.5 million clones, approximately 94% of which are singletons. The ten largest make up about 0.38% of the sample.

The research as a whole found: Estimated clonotype richness was generally larger for naive than for memory subsets. Even with the large sequencing depth, rarefaction of the sorted-subset datasets indicated that sequencing was incomplete. Sharing across several donors was observed for around 5% of naive CD4, under 4% of naive CD8, about 2.5% of memory CD4, and around 0.4% of memory CD8 clonotypes. Sampling was limited to blood, and TCR repertoires in tissue likely differ from TCR repertoires in blood. Compared with non-shared clonotypes, the clonotypes found in all four sorted-subset donors had higher generation probabilities. The small number of donors limited the genetic and exposure-history diversity represented. Based on pairwise subsampling, the degree of clonotype sharing among donors was expected to be affected by sequencing depth.

Of note for this clone: Its antigen specificity is not known. There are no base qualities to consult, and no much larger clone falls within one base.

This TCR was sampled from a man between 18 and 29 years old in good health. Some clones in this sample may be carry-over from other donors' samples. Sequenced material: naive CD4+ T cells from PBMCs. The cell subset or site tag for this specimen amounts to: CD45RA+ positively selected.

CDR3 region: CASSEGQGVNEQFF. The bases read TGTGCCAGCAGCGAGGGACAGGGGGTCAATGAGCAGTTCTTC. This chain joins TRBV9 to TRBJ2-1; TRBD1 matches 11 bases in the middle. The germline V gene supplies CDR1 SGDLS and CDR2 YYNGEE. Inclusive of the bounding cysteine and phenylalanine, the CDR3 is 14 residues long. The DNA shown is the 42-base CDR3, in frame from base 1. Trimmed from V: 3 bases; trimmed from J: 6 bases; junction bases lacking a gene match: 2.